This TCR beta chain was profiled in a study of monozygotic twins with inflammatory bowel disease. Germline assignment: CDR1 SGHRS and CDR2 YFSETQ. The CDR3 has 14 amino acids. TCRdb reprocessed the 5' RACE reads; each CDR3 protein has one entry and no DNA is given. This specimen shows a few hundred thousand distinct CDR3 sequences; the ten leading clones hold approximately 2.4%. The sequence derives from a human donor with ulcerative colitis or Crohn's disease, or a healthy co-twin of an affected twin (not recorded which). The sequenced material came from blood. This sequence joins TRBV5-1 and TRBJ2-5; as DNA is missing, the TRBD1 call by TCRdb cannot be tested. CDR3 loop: CASSHRRGQETQYF. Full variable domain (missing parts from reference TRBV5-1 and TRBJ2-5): KAGVTQTPRYLIKTRGQQVTLSCSPISGHRSVSWYQQTPGQGLQFLFEYFSETQRNKGNFPGRFSGRQFSNSRSEMNVSTLELGDSALYLCASSHRRGQETQYFGPGTRLLVL.